The source of this T cell receptor beta chain is a study of radiotherapy plus CTLA-4 blockade in lung cancer. Worth noting for this clone: The antigen remains undetermined.

Libraries were prepared by immunoSEQ multiplex PCR; TCRdb keeps only in-frame clonotypes and omits some of them. The profile shows 50,000 to 65,000 clones, 65% to 80% of them singletons. V shed 6 bases, J shed 4 bases, and the junction held 2 bases outside the gene matches. CDR3 length: 13 amino acids. Germline loops: CDR1 MNHNY, CDR2 SVGAGI (reference sequence). General study points: Expansion of tumor-derived TCR clones was observed in blood after radiotherapy plus ipilimumab.

Focal radiation with ipilimumab CTLA-4 blockade was given to patients with chemo-refractory metastatic non-small-cell lung cancer. The sample in question was peripheral blood, obtained from a patient treated with radiotherapy plus ipilimumab. This clonotype was sampled from a human donor with non-small cell lung cancer who had a complete response to radiotherapy plus ipilimumab. This chain connects TRBV6-6 to TRBJ2-3; 9 nucleotides match TRBD1. CDR3 nucleotides: TGTGCCAGCAGGGGACAGGGTCCAGATACGCAGTATTTT. This encodes CASRGQGPDTQYF.